Each of the 18 T cell receptor beta chains below was sequenced from the same sample in a study of blood T cell repertoires in COVID-19. TCRdb's table, derived via immunoSEQ multiplex PCR, lists solely in-frame clones and lacks some. The table includes about 110,000 clones, roughly 83% detected once. Material for sequencing was peripheral blood. These receptors all stem from a woman aged 55-69 years with acute or convalescent COVID-19.

The rearrangement joins TRBV10-3 to TRBJ1-2; no clear D. V lost 2 bases, J lost 8 bases, and 9 bases lay in between. The CDR3 runs 12 residues. The germline gives CDR1 ENHRY, CDR2 SYGVKD. CDR3 region: CAISEPAGGYTF. Here the CDR3 DNA reads TGTGCCATCAGTGAGCCCGCCGGGGGCTACACCTTC.

In this sample, this clone turned up a few times. The chain couples TRBV6-5 to TRBJ1-2; tentatively, D is TRBD1 (6 bases). CDR3 length: 13 residues. Between the trimmed V and J ends, which lost 2 bases and 8 bases, there was a span of 12 bases. Germline V gene sequence: CDR1 MNHEY, CDR2 SVGAGI. In nucleotides, the CDR3 is TGTGCCAGCAGTTACAGAACAGGGCAGGGCTACACCTTC. Amino acid sequence: CASSYRTGQGYTF.

The J gene is TRBJ2-7, the V gene TRBV27; D might be TRBD2 (6 bases). Germline loops: CDR1 MNHEY, CDR2 SMNVEV (reference sequence). Trimming removed 7 bases from V and 4 bases from J, with 11 bases in between. The CDR3 covers 12 residues. This CDR3 is CASISGIYEQYF. The CDR3 DNA sequence: TGTGCCAGCATTAGCGGAATTTACGAGCAGTACTTC.

V usage is TRBV7-2 and J usage is TRBJ1-2; 7 bases align to TRBD1. The V segment lost 5 bases and the J segment 2 bases; nucleotides outside the gene matches: 2. The CDR3 runs 13 residues. Per germline, CDR1 SGHTA and CDR2 FQGNSA. Here the CDR3 reads CASSKGQNYGYTF. In DNA, the CDR3 is TGTGCCAGCAGCAAGGGACAGAACTATGGCTACACCTTC.

The chain links TRBV24-1 to TRBJ2-3; 10 nucleotides agree with TRBD1. The germline V gene encodes CDR1 KGHDR and CDR2 SFDVKD. Trimming at V came to 4 bases and at J to 3 bases, leaving 6 bases not matched to a gene. This CDR3 has 16 amino acids. The chain's CDR3 is CATSERTGGLTDTQYF. For the CDR3, the DNA is TGTGCCACCAGTGAACGGACAGGGGGTCTAACAGATACGCAGTATTTT.

The J gene is TRBJ2-1, the V gene TRBV4-1; 13 bases fit TRBD2. The CDR3 extends over 16 amino acids. V was pared by 1 base and J by 9 bases, with 6 bases of the junction left unmatched. CDR1 is MGHRA, CDR2 YSYEKL, per germline. CDR3 coding DNA: TGCGCCAGCAGCCAAGGACGACTAGCGGGGGGCGGTGAGCAGTTCTTC. Amino acid sequence: CASSQGRLAGGGEQFF.

This clone was picked up one time. V and J are TRBV24-1 and TRBJ2-5; D possibly corresponds to TRBD1 (6 bases). V dropped 1 base and J dropped 2 bases, with 13 bases sitting between them. This CDR3 contains 16 residues. CDR1 and CDR2 (germline): KGHDR, SFDVKD. The CDR3 loop reads CATSDFVGAGQETQYF. The DNA for the CDR3 is TGTGCCACCAGTGATTTCGTGGGGGCTGGGCAAGAGACCCAGTACTTC.

This clone was counted between two and nine times. The rearrangement uses TRBV2 and TRBJ2-7; D possibly corresponds to TRBD2 (5 bases). The CDR3 is 10 amino acids. Germline assignment: CDR1 SNHLY and CDR2 FYNNEI. V was pared by 4 bases and J by 10 bases, with 8 bases between. DNA of the CDR3: TGTGCCAGCAGTGTTGAGGGACAGTACTTC. It translates to CASSVEGQYF.

This sequence joins TRBV18 and TRBJ1-5, with 8 positions matching TRBD1. CDR1 and CDR2 (germline): KGHSH, LQKENI. The CDR3 runs 14 residues. V shed 4 bases, J shed 7 bases, and the junction held 6 bases outside the gene matches. Here the CDR3 DNA reads TGTGCCAGCTCACGACAGGGGCTGGAACAGCCCCAGCATTTT. It codes for CASSRQGLEQPQHF.

A single count supports this clone. The V gene is TRBV29-1, the J gene TRBJ1-2, with 8 bases lining up with TRBD1. The V segment lost 3 bases and the J segment 2 bases; nucleotides outside the gene matches: 5. There are 14 residues in the CDR3. Per the germline V gene, CDR1 is SQVTM and CDR2 is ANQGSEA. CDR3 sequence: CSVDPTGGNYGYTF. The CDR3 DNA reads as TGCAGCGTTGACCCCACAGGGGGAAACTATGGCTACACCTTC.

The V gene is TRBV29-1, the J gene TRBJ1-2, with a weak D call TRBD1 (6 bases). The V end lost 0 bases, the J end lost 5 bases, and 13 bases lay between the germline ends. CDR3 length: 14 residues. Germline V gene sequence: CDR1 SQVTM, CDR2 ANQGSEA. CDR3 in DNA: TGCAGCGTTGAAGAGGGGGCGACCCATTATGGCTACACCTTC. It is translated as CSVEEGATHYGYTF.

Only a few counts were recorded for this clone. The rearrangement joins TRBV5-6 to TRBJ1-3, with no clear D. Trimming cost V 4 bases and J 8 bases, with 13 bases left between them. This CDR3 spans 13 amino acids. The V gene's germline CDR1 is SGHDT and CDR2 YYEEEE. This chain's CDR3 is CASSLFPEDTIYF. CDR3 bases: TGTGCCAGCAGCCTATTCCCCGAAGACACCATATATTTT.

The J gene is TRBJ1-1, the V gene TRBV1. TRBV1 is noted as a pseudogene. This CDR3 spans 12 amino acids. CDR3 residues: CTSSQVFPRAFF. The CDR3 nucleotides read TGCACCAGCAGCCAAGTCTTTCCCCGGGCTTTCTTT.

The chain uses TRBV10-3 and TRBJ2-7; no clear D gene. Germline V gives CDR1 ENHRY, CDR2 SYGVKD. The CDR3 has 14 amino acids. Trimming pared 1 base from V and 6 bases from J, leaving 13 bases between. CDR3 in amino acids: CAISEYQATGEQYF. CDR3 coding DNA: TGTGCCATCAGTGAGTATCAGGCCACCGGCGAGCAGTACTTC.

This chain uses TRBV5-3 with TRBJ2-7, with D unresolved. TRBV5-3 is an open reading frame, and its role is uncertain. Trimming cost V 2 bases and J 3 bases, with 6 bases left between them. This CDR3 has 12 residues. CDR3 coding DNA: TGTGCCAGAAGCTTCTCGGGCTACGAGCAGTACTTC. This gives the protein CARSFSGYEQYF.

The chain recombines TRBV6-6 with TRBJ1-1; TRBD1 might be the D (5 bases). Trimming left V 0 bases short and J 11 bases short, with 10 bases between. This CDR3 region has 12 residues. CDR1 and CDR2 from the germline V gene are MNHNY and SVGAGI (reference sequence). DNA of the CDR3: TGTGCCAGCAGTTACTCGAACCAGGGTGCTTTCTTT. This translates into CASSYSNQGAFF.

The chain employs TRBV11-2 and TRBJ2-2; 9 bases map to TRBD1. This CDR3 comprises 14 residues. CDR1 is SGHAT, CDR2 FQNNGV, per germline. V lost 6 bases and J lost 5; bases outside the gene matches: 4. In DNA form, the CDR3 reads TGTGCCAGCAGTCCGGGACAGGGAACCGGGGAGCTGTTTTTT. It encodes CASSPGQGTGELFF.

The J gene is TRBJ2-7, the V gene TRBV29-1, with TRBD2 matching over 9 bases. This CDR3 is built from 13 residues. In germline, CDR1 is SQVTM, CDR2 ANQGSEA. The V segment lost 4 bases and the J segment 4 bases; nucleotides outside the gene matches: 5. The CDR3 reads CSVGLAGSYEQYF. The CDR3 nucleotides are TGCAGCGTTGGGCTAGCGGGAAGTTACGAGCAGTACTTC.